These 8 T cell receptor beta chains came from one sample sequenced in a study of T cell responses to AZD1222 COVID-19 vaccine. The repertoire was sequenced with immunoSEQ multiplex PCR; TCRdb's copy has only in-frame clones and lacks some. The repertoire consists of around 100,000 clones, with about 87% occurring once and the leading ten covering 4.2%. Material: peripheral blood, obtained on day 0 of MenACWY control vaccination. The receptors were sampled from an adult in good health.

This sequence joins TRBV7-6 and TRBJ1-4, with TRBD1 as a possible D gene (6 bases). Per the germline V gene, CDR1 is SGHVS and CDR2 is FNYEAQ. The CDR3 covers 15 residues. With 8 bases removed from V and 3 bases from J, the gap between germline ends came to 16 bases. The CDR3 DNA is TGTGCCAGCTCACCGTACAGGGCGGCTAATGAAAAACTGTTTTTT. It codes for CASSPYRAANEKLFF.

This rearrangement joins TRBV7-9 to TRBJ1-1; unclear D gene. The germline V gene has CDR1 SEHNR and CDR2 FQNEAQ (reference sequence). Trimming shortened V by 0 bases and J by 4 bases, and 6 bases separated the two germline ends. The CDR3 contains 13 residues. As DNA, the CDR3 is TGTGCCAGCAGCTTAGCCCACGGCACTGAAGCTTTCTTT. This gives the protein CASSLAHGTEAFF.

This clone was seen just once. V is TRBV18 and J is TRBJ2-2; perhaps TRBD1 as D (6 bases). CDR3 length: 16 residues. Germline assignment: CDR1 KGHSH and CDR2 LQKENI. Trimming stripped 3 bases from V and 6 bases from J, with 17 bases between. CDR3 DNA sequence: TGTGCCAGCTCACCCCAGGACAGAGGGGCTCCCGGGGAGCTGTTTTTT. Translated, it gives CASSPQDRGAPGELFF.

The gene calls are TRBV4-2 and TRBJ2-7; D may be TRBD1 (6 bases). The CDR3 length is 15 residues. Deletions cut 4 bases from V and 3 bases from J, with 16 bases between. CDR1 LGHNA and CDR2 YNFKEQ come from the germline V gene. This CDR3 is CASSLMTGALYEQYF. CDR3 nucleotides: TGTGCCAGCAGCCTGATGACAGGTGCCCTCTACGAGCAGTACTTC.

J is TRBJ2-3 and V is TRBV24-1, with 7 bases fitting TRBD1. Trimming removed 4 bases from V and 3 bases from J; junction bases left unmatched: 6. The CDR3 is 15 residues long. The germline CDR1 and CDR2 sequences are KGHDR and SFDVKD. CDR3: CATSDIGRGTDTQYF. CDR3 in DNA: TGTGCCACCAGTGACATCGGCAGGGGGACAGATACGCAGTATTTT.

The chain links TRBV10-1 to TRBJ1-4; D gene ambiguous. The CDR3 runs 14 residues. With 4 bases removed from V and 8 bases from J, the gap between germline ends came to 14 bases. CDR1 is WNHNN, CDR2 SYGVQD, per germline (reference sequence). This CDR3 reads CASSGKYPFEKLFF. The CDR3 nucleotides are TGCGCCAGCAGTGGTAAGTACCCCTTCGAAAAACTGTTTTTT.

V usage is TRBV5-4 and J usage is TRBJ1-5, with D tentatively TRBD1 (6 bases). V was clipped by 4 bases and J by 5 bases, with 16 bases between them. This CDR3 is 15 amino acids long. The V gene's germline CDR1 is SGHNT and CDR2 YYREEE (reference sequence). The CDR3 sequence is CASSPGAGVDQPQHF. In DNA, the CDR3 is TGTGCCAGCAGCCCGGGGGCAGGGGTCGATCAGCCCCAGCATTTT.

The V gene is TRBV5-1, the J gene TRBJ1-2, with 11 bases that match TRBD1. The V and J ends lost 3 bases and 2 bases, in that order; junction bases with no gene match: 3. This CDR3 is built from 15 residues. CDR1 is SGHRS and CDR2 is YFSETQ in the germline V gene. DNA of the CDR3: TGCGCCAGCAGCTCTGGGACAGGGGGAAACTATGGCTACACCTTC. It specifies CASSSGTGGNYGYTF.